The 16 T cell receptor beta chains reported below all come from one sample, sequenced in a study of T cell changes during pregnancy in multiple sclerosis. Generated by immunoSEQ multiplex PCR, the TCRdb table keeps only in-frame clones and is missing some. The table records roughly 38,000 clones, around 93% of them present only once. Material: CD8+ T cells from peripheral blood mononuclear cells, obtained in the third trimester of pregnancy. All receptors derive from a female donor with multiple sclerosis, enrolled in a pregnancy study.

The gene calls are TRBV28 and TRBJ2-3; a possible D gene is TRBD2 (6 bases). CDR3 length: 14 amino acids. From germline, CDR1 is MDHEN and CDR2 SYDVKM. V gave up 9 bases and J gave up 0 bases, with 13 bases separating them. The CDR3 DNA follows: TGTGCCAGTTTAGCGGCCTTTAGCACAGATACGCAGTATTTT. Its translation: CASLAAFSTDTQYF.

This chain uses TRBV19 with TRBJ1-2; 9 bases are shared with TRBD1. V lost 3 bases and J lost 8; bases outside the gene matches: 7. CDR1 is LNHDA, CDR2 SQIVND, per germline (reference sequence). This CDR3 is built from 14 residues. CDR3 sequence: CASSIGGTGNGYTF. The CDR3 DNA sequence: TGTGCCAGTAGTATCGGCGGGACAGGGAACGGCTACACCTTC.

The CDR3 DNA reads TGTGCCAGCAGCTTCGCTAGCGGGAGTGACAATGAGCAGTTCTTC. This translates into CASSFASGSDNEQFF. The chain couples TRBV7-6 to TRBJ2-1; 10 nucleotides match TRBD2. V lost 3 bases, J lost 5 bases, and 4 bases stayed unmatched. Germline lookup yields CDR1 SGHVS and CDR2 FNYEAQ. This CDR3 comprises 15 residues.

This rearrangement joins TRBV13 to TRBJ2-6; D is unclear. CDR1 is PRHDT and CDR2 is FYEKMQ in the germline V gene (reference sequence). Trimming cost V 2 bases and J 4 bases, with 9 bases left between them. This CDR3 has 15 amino acids. CDR3: CASSLQETGANVLTF. The CDR3 region has the DNA TGTGCCAGCAGCTTACAGGAAACCGGGGCCAACGTCCTGACTTTC.

This clone was counted only a few times. This CDR3 is CASSDSRAGGHNEQFF. The CDR3 DNA reads TGTGCCAGCAGTGACTCGAGGGCAGGGGGCCACAATGAGCAGTTCTTC. V usage is TRBV6-4 and J usage is TRBJ2-1; 8 bases fit TRBD1. This CDR3 has 16 residues. The germline V gene has CDR1 MRHNA and CDR2 SNTAGT. Trimming removed 0 bases from V and 5 bases from J; junction bases left unmatched: 6.

V is TRBV7-6 and J is TRBJ2-1, with 9 bases identical to TRBD1. V dropped 4 bases and J dropped 8; count of bases not matched to a gene: 9. The V gene's germline CDR1 is SGHVS and CDR2 FNYEAQ. This CDR3 is built from 15 residues. CDR3 in amino acids: CASSSQGAFADEQFF. In DNA, the CDR3 is TGTGCCAGCAGCTCACAGGGGGCCTTCGCCGATGAGCAGTTCTTC.

The chain carries TRBV9 and TRBJ2-1; 8 nucleotides agree with TRBD2. The CDR3 runs 15 residues. CDR1 is SGDLS and CDR2 is YYNGEE in the germline V gene. V shed 4 bases and J 7 bases; nucleotides not matched to a gene: 10. The chain's CDR3 is CASSLSGSRGNEQFF. The CDR3, as DNA: TGTGCCAGCAGCCTGAGCGGGAGCCGAGGTAATGAGCAGTTCTTC.

The chain employs TRBV9 and TRBJ1-2; the D gene is possibly TRBD1 (6 bases). V lost 2 bases to trimming and J lost 7 bases, with 18 bases between them. The length of the CDR3 is 15 residues. Germline loops: CDR1 SGDLS, CDR2 YYNGEE. The CDR3 reads CASSVFNTGQGGYTF. The CDR3 coding sequence is TGTGCCAGCAGCGTTTTCAACACAGGGCAGGGTGGCTACACCTTC.

The chain couples TRBV19 to TRBJ2-1, with TRBD1 identical over 10 bases. Trimming cost V 4 bases and J 8 bases; bases outside gene matches: 8. Germline lookup yields CDR1 LNHDA and CDR2 SQIVND (reference sequence). The CDR3 extends over 15 amino acids. CDR3 nucleotides: TGTGCCAGTAGTACTTACGCCGGGACAGGGGATGAGCAGTTCTTC. Translated, it gives CASSTYAGTGDEQFF.

J is TRBJ2-7 and V is TRBV7-9; 11 nucleotides line up with TRBD1. Germline CDR1 reads SEHNR; CDR2 reads FQNEAQ (reference sequence). CDR3 length: 15 residues. V gave up 5 bases and J gave up 7 bases; unmatched junction bases: 10. CDR3 sequence reads: CASSPTGQGAKEQYF. The CDR3, as DNA: TGTGCCAGCAGCCCAACCGGACAGGGGGCTAAGGAGCAGTACTTC.

The gene calls are TRBV9 and TRBJ2-7, with 8 bases fitting TRBD1. The CDR3 loop spans 14 amino acids. Losses at the gene ends were 2 bases for V and 3 bases for J; bases not matched to a gene: 4. The germline V gene has CDR1 SGDLS and CDR2 YYNGEE. CDR3 amino acids: CASSVAGTGYEQYF. The CDR3 bases are TGTGCCAGCAGCGTGGCCGGGACAGGCTACGAGCAGTACTTC.

The V gene is TRBV28, the J gene TRBJ2-3; 7 nucleotides line up with TRBD2. Germline assignment: CDR1 MDHEN and CDR2 SYDVKM. Losses at the gene ends were 4 bases for V and 6 bases for J; bases not matched to a gene: 10. CDR3 length: 15 residues. CDR3 bases: TGTGCCAGCAGTTCCCGGGGGGTGTTGAGCGATACGCAGTATTTT. This sequence encodes CASSSRGVLSDTQYF.

The chain has TRBV13 and TRBJ2-7; 9 nucleotides agree with TRBD2. Germline values: CDR1 PRHDT, CDR2 FYEKMQ (reference sequence). V dropped 5 bases and J dropped 7; count of bases not matched to a gene: 12. CDR3 length: 15 amino acids. CDR3 residues: CASSLSGSWTWEQYF. In nucleotides, the CDR3 is TGTGCCAGCAGCCTTAGCGGGAGTTGGACCTGGGAGCAGTACTTC.

V and J are TRBV7-9 and TRBJ2-1; TRBD2 matches at 8 bases. Germline lookup yields CDR1 SEHNR and CDR2 FQNEAQ (reference sequence). The CDR3 length is 18 residues. After removal of 4 bases from V and 4 bases from J, the junction contained 15 bases not matched to a gene. CDR3 amino acids: CASSSPNRMGLGYNEQFF. Here the CDR3 DNA reads TGTGCCAGCAGCTCCCCAAACAGGATGGGACTAGGGTACAATGAGCAGTTCTTC.

On this clone itself: The sample carries other DNA sequences with the same CDR3. The V gene is TRBV29-1, the J gene TRBJ2-6, with D uncertain. Trimming pared 5 bases from V and 1 base from J, leaving 9 bases between. This CDR3 region has 14 residues. Germline V CDR1 and CDR2: SQVTM, ANQGSEA. The CDR3, as DNA: TGCAGCGTTAGAACGAGTTCTGGGGCCAACGTCCTGACTTTC. It yields the protein CSVRTSSGANVLTF. Variable domain in full (rest from reference TRBV29-1 and TRBJ2-6): SAVISQKPSRDICQRGTSLTIQCQVDSQVTMMFWYRQQPGQSLTLIATANQGSEATYESGFVIDKFPISRPNLTFSTLTVSNMSPEDSSIYLCSVRTSSGANVLTFGAGSRLTVL.

The genes are TRBV27 and TRBJ1-1, with D possibly being TRBD1 (6 bases). V was shortened by 6 bases and J by 10 bases, with 18 bases between the two germline ends. This CDR3 spans 13 amino acids. The germline CDR1 and CDR2 sequences are MNHEY and SMNVEV (reference sequence). In nucleotides, the CDR3 is TGTGCCAGCAGCCCTGGACAGTTCCAGGGAGCTTTCTTT. This gives the protein CASSPGQFQGAFF.